The 21 T cell receptor beta chains reported below all come from one sample, sequenced in a study of PD-L1 blockade in urothelial cancer (dated 2017 in TCRdb). To prepare the library, the immunoSEQ multiplex PCR assay was applied. In TCRdb, the immuneACCESS table is reduced to in-frame sequences with V and J assigned. These tables do not hold every clone; where another copy was compared, an unresolved V gene accounts for under half, and the others remain unexplained. This sample lists just over 50,000 clones; approximately 80% were detected once. The top ten clones comprise approximately 3.3% of the sample. The sequenced sample was PBMCs, obtained around atezolizumab (anti-PD-L1) treatment. The receptors were sampled from a man between 65 and 85 years old with urothelial cancer.

The CDR3 DNA follows: TGTGCCAGCAGGGTGAAGGGAGGGAACACTGAAGCTTTCTTT. It codes for CASRVKGGNTEAFF. The J gene is TRBJ1-1, the V gene TRBV7-2, with unresolved D. Germline CDR1 reads SGHTA; CDR2 reads FQGNSA. CDR3 length equals 14 residues. Trimming stripped 6 bases from V and 1 base from J, with 12 bases between. Combining the CDR3 with reference TRBV7-2 and TRBJ1-1 gives the whole variable domain GAGVSQSPSNKVTEKGKDVELRCDPISGHTALYWYRQSLGQGLEFLIYFQGNSAPDKSGLPSDRFSAERTGGSVSTLTIQRTQQEDSAVYLCASRVKGGNTEAFFGQGTRLTVV.

The chain has TRBV4-1 and TRBJ2-1; TRBD2 agrees at 10 bases. Germline V gene lookup returns CDR1 MGHRA and CDR2 YSYEKL. The CDR3 consists of 14 residues. The trim removed 5 bases at V and 5 bases at J, leaving 3 bases unmatched. The CDR3 sequence: CASSGTSANNEQFF. In DNA form, the CDR3 reads TGCGCCAGCAGCGGGACTAGCGCGAACAATGAGCAGTTCTTC.

The gene calls are TRBV19 and TRBJ1-1; D uncertain. Looked up from germline, CDR1 is LNHDA and CDR2 is SQIVND (reference sequence). Trimming pared 1 base from V and 4 bases from J, leaving 7 bases between. This CDR3 contains 13 residues. CDR3 region: CASSIGLRTEAFF. CDR3 nucleotide sequence: TGTGCCAGTAGTATAGGACTCCGCACTGAAGCTTTCTTT.

V and J are TRBV28 and TRBJ2-6; 9 bases match TRBD1. This CDR3 has 15 amino acids. The ends lost 5 bases at V and 2 bases at J; junction bases unmatched: 1. Germline V gives CDR1 MDHEN, CDR2 SYDVKM. CDR3 nucleotide sequence: TGTGCCAGCAGTCGACAGGGGGCTGGGGCCAACGTCCTGACTTTC. Translation: CASSRQGAGANVLTF. Supplemented by reference TRBV28 and TRBJ2-6, the full variable domain reads DVKVTQSSRYLVKRTGEKVFLECVQDMDHENMFWYRQDPGLGLRLIYFSYDVKMKEKGDIPEGYSVSREKKERFSLILESASTNQTSMYLCASSRQGAGANVLTFGAGSRLTVL.

V gene TRBV7-2 combines with J gene TRBJ2-7; 9 bases fit TRBD1. The CDR3 has 15 amino acids. Germline lookup yields CDR1 SGHTA and CDR2 FQGNSA. Losses at the gene ends were 3 bases for V and 1 base for J; bases not matched to a gene: 4. CDR3 DNA: TGTGCCAGCAGCTTTGACGGGACAGGGTCCTACGAGCAGTACTTC. Amino acid sequence: CASSFDGTGSYEQYF.

This chain links TRBV5-6 with TRBJ2-7; D gene ambiguous. The V and J ends lost 3 bases and 3 bases respectively, with 4 bases between them. The CDR3 is 11 amino acids. Germline V CDR1 and CDR2: SGHDT, YYEEEE. The CDR3 loop is CASSSYYEQYF. The CDR3 DNA is TGTGCCAGCAGCTCTTACTACGAGCAGTACTTC.

The chain has TRBV14 and TRBJ2-5, with 7 nucleotides matching TRBD2. The germline gives CDR1 SGHDN, CDR2 FVKESK. J lost 4 bases, V lost 0 bases, and 5 bases had no gene match. The CDR3 has 15 residues. CDR3 residues: CASSQDREVGETQYF. The CDR3 DNA follows: TGTGCCAGCAGCCAAGATCGGGAGGTGGGAGAGACCCAGTACTTC.

The rearrangement uses TRBV11-3 and TRBJ2-6; TRBD1 agrees at 8 bases. Germline V gene sequence: CDR1 SGHNT, CDR2 YENEEA. The CDR3 runs 16 residues. V shed 5 bases, J shed 4 bases, and the junction held 7 bases outside the gene matches. CDR3 sequence: CASSPQTGAGANVLTF. In DNA, the CDR3 is TGTGCCAGCAGCCCACAGACAGGGGCCGGGGCCAACGTCCTGACTTTC.

The chain uses TRBV27 and TRBJ1-2, with 7 bases identical to TRBD1. V was clipped by 4 bases and J by 3 bases; unmatched bases: 5. Germline CDR1 MNHEY, CDR2 SMNVEV (reference sequence). This CDR3 has 14 amino acids. Here the CDR3 reads CASSSGQEDYGYTF. The CDR3 DNA sequence: TGTGCCAGCAGTTCAGGACAGGAGGACTATGGCTACACCTTC.

The table lists this clone with a few counts. The chain is built from TRBV2 and TRBJ2-7; TRBD1 might be the D (5 bases). Trimming removed 8 bases at V and 2 bases at J, with 10 bases between. CDR3 size: 12 residues. Germline assignment: CDR1 SNHLY and CDR2 FYNNEI. CDR3 bases: TGTGCCAGCGCAGGGCCAACCTACGAGCAGTACTTC. This sequence encodes CASAGPTYEQYF.

There are a few counts of this clone. The gene calls are TRBV2 and TRBJ2-2; 7 bases are shared with TRBD2. The CDR3 length is 15 residues. J gave up 5 bases and V 5 bases, and 8 bases lay outside the gene matches. Germline V gives CDR1 SNHLY, CDR2 FYNNEI. Written as DNA, the CDR3 is TGTGCCAGCAGTTCCGGGACTAAAATTACCGGGGAGCTGTTTTTT. This codes for CASSSGTKITGELFF.

This clone was detected a few times. CDR3 DNA: TGTGCCAGCAGGATCGGACAGGGGGTCACCGGGGAGCTGTTTTTT. Translation: CASRIGQGVTGELFF. This chain links TRBV7-8 with TRBJ2-2; 10 nucleotides align to TRBD1. Per the germline V gene, CDR1 is SGHVS and CDR2 is FQNEAQ. Germline trimming cut 6 bases from V and 4 bases from J; bases unmatched to any gene: 5. The CDR3 runs 15 residues.

The rearrangement uses TRBV29-1 and TRBJ2-5, with D perhaps matching TRBD2 (5 bases). The germline gives CDR1 SQVTM, CDR2 ANQGSEA. The CDR3 consists of 13 residues. The ends were cut back, 0 bases at V and 5 bases at J, with 10 bases in the middle. In DNA, the CDR3 is TGCAGCGTTGAAGACGGGGTGGCGGAGACCCAGTACTTC. Translating gives CSVEDGVAETQYF.

The chain joins TRBV6-6 to TRBJ2-7; 10 bases align to TRBD1. The V and J ends lost 6 bases and 6 bases, in that order; junction bases with no gene match: 5. The CDR3 length is 13 residues. CDR1 and CDR2 from the germline V gene are MNHNY and SVGAGI (reference sequence). In DNA form, the CDR3 reads TGTGCCAGCAGCTCCGGGACAGGGGCCGAGCAGTACTTC. Its translation is CASSSGTGAEQYF.

CDR3 sequence reads: CASSEGRRPNTGELFF. CDR3 sequence (DNA): TGTGCCAGCAGTGAAGGGCGAAGGCCGAACACCGGGGAGCTGTTTTTT. This sequence joins TRBV25-1 and TRBJ2-2; D gene ambiguous. Trimming cost V 2 bases and J 0 bases, with 10 bases left between them. Germline lookup yields CDR1 MGHDK and CDR2 SYGVNS. The CDR3 has 16 residues.

This chain joins TRBV7-2 and TRBJ1-2; D gene uncertain. V was trimmed by 1 base and J by 0 bases, leaving 12 bases between them. Germline V gene sequence: CDR1 SGHTA, CDR2 FQGNSA. There are 16 residues in the CDR3. In DNA, the CDR3 is TGTGCCAGCAGCTTAGACGGGTCTTCCTCTAACTATGGCTACACCTTC. It yields the protein CASSLDGSSSNYGYTF.

The chain has TRBV4-3 and TRBJ2-1; 7 bases align to TRBD1. J gave up 7 bases and V 1 base, and 1 base lay outside the gene matches. The CDR3 consists of 13 residues. The V gene's germline CDR1 is LGHNA and CDR2 YSLEER. CDR3 in DNA: TGCGCCAGCAGCCAAGGGACAGGTAATGAGCAGTTCTTC. Amino acid sequence: CASSQGTGNEQFF.

The CDR3 DNA reads as TGTGCCAGCGGATACCAGGGGGCGAACACCGGGGAGCTGTTTTTT. This translates into CASGYQGANTGELFF. This chain joins TRBV9 and TRBJ2-2; 7 bases match TRBD1. V trimming: 7 bases; J trimming: 0 bases; junction bases outside the gene matches: 6. The CDR3 spans 15 residues. Germline-derived CDR1 and CDR2 are SGDLS and YYNGEE.

This clone is medium-sized in the sample. The chain combines TRBV19 with TRBJ1-1; no firm D call. CDR1 and CDR2 (germline): LNHDA, SQIVND (reference sequence). The CDR3 totals 13 residues. Deletions cut 5 bases from V and 1 base from J, with 8 bases between. CDR3 in amino acids: CASSATENTEAFF. In nucleotides, the CDR3 is TGTGCCAGTAGTGCCACAGAGAACACTGAAGCTTTCTTT. The full variable domain, completed using reference TRBV19 and TRBJ1-1, is DGGITQSPKYLFRKEGQNVTLSCEQNLNHDAMYWYRQDPGQGLRLIYYSQIVNDFQKGDIAEGYSVSREKKESFPLTVTSAQKNPTAFYLCASSATENTEAFFGQGTRLTVV.

The V call is TRBV5-1, the J call TRBJ1-1; D uncertain. CDR1 is SGHRS, CDR2 YFSETQ, per germline. This CDR3 has 13 amino acids. V lost 2 bases, J lost 2 bases, and 7 bases lay in between. CDR3 sequence: CASSFGSNTEAFF. CDR3 nucleotide sequence: TGCGCCAGCAGCTTTGGCTCTAACACTGAAGCTTTCTTT. Together with reference TRBV5-1 and TRBJ1-1, the CDR3 gives the full variable domain: KAGVTQTPRYLIKTRGQQVTLSCSPISGHRSVSWYQQTPGQGLQFLFEYFSETQRNKGNFPGRFSGRQFSNSRSEMNVSTLELGDSALYLCASSFGSNTEAFFGQGTRLTVV.

This chain links TRBV7-3 with TRBJ2-5; 7 nucleotides align to TRBD2. The CDR3 is 15 amino acids. Per germline, CDR1 SGHTA and CDR2 FQGTGA. The V and J ends lost 0 bases and 3 bases, in that order; junction bases with no gene match: 4. The CDR3: CASSLTGGGKETQYF. The CDR3 nucleotides read TGTGCCAGCAGCTTAACCGGCGGGGGAAAAGAGACCCAGTACTTC.